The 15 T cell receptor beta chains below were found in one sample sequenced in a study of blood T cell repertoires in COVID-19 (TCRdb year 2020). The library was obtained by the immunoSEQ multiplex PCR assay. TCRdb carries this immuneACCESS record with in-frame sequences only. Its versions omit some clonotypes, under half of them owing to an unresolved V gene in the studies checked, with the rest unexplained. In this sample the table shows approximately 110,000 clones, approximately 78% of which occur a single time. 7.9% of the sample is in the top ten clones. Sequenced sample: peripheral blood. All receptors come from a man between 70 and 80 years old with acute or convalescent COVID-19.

The CDR3 spells CASSPQLGGGTEAFF. In DNA form, the CDR3 reads TGTGCCAGCAGCCCCCAGTTGGGAGGGGGCACTGAAGCTTTCTTT. The chain is built from TRBV9 and TRBJ1-1; D is possibly TRBD1 (6 bases). This CDR3 has 15 amino acids. Germline values: CDR1 SGDLS, CDR2 YYNGEE. V was pared by 4 bases and J by 4 bases, with 17 bases between.

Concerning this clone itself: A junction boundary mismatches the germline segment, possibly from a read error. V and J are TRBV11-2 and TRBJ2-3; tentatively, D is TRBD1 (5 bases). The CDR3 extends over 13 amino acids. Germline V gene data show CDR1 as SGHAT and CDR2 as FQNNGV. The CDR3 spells CASTLDRLDTQYF. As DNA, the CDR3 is TGTGCCAGCACCTTAGACAGACTGGATACGCAGTATTTT.

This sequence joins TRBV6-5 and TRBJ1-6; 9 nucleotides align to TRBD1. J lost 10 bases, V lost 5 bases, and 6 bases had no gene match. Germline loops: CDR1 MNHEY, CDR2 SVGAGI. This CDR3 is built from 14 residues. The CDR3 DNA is TGTGCCAGCAGTACCGGGACAGGGACCTCACCCCTCCACTTT. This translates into CASSTGTGTSPLHF.

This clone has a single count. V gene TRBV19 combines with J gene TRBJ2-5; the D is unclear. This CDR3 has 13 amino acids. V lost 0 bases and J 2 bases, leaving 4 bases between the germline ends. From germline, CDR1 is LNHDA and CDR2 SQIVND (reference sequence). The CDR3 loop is CASSIERQETQYF. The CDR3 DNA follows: TGTGCCAGTAGTATAGAACGGCAAGAGACCCAGTACTTC.

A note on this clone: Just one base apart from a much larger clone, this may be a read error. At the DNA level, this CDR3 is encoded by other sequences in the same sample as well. DNA for the CDR3: TGTGCCAGCAGCGTGGCACAGCTGAACACTGAAGCTTTCTTT. The encoded protein is CASSVAQLNTEAFF. The chain couples TRBV9 to TRBJ1-1; D not resolved. This CDR3 is 14 amino acids long. Germline V gene sequence: CDR1 SGDLS, CDR2 YYNGEE. Trimming removed 2 bases from V and 0 bases from J, with 8 bases in between.

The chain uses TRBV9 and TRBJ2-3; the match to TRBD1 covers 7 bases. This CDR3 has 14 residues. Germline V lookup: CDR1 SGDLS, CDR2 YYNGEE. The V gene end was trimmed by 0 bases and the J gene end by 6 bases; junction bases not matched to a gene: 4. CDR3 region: CASSVEGAGDTQYF. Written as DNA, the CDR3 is TGTGCCAGCAGCGTAGAGGGGGCCGGGGATACGCAGTATTTT.

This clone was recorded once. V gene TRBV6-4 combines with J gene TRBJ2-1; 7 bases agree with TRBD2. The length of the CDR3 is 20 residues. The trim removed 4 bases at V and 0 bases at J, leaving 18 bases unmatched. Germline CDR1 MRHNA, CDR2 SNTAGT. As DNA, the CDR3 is TGTGCCAGCAGTGTTGAAGGGCCTAGCGGAATATTTAGCTCCTACAATGAGCAGTTCTTC. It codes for CASSVEGPSGIFSSYNEQFF.

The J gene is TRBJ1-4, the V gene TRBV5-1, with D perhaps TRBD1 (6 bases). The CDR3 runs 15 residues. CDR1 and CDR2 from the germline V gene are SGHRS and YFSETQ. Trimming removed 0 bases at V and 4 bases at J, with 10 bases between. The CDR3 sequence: CASSLGTANNEKLFF. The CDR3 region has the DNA TGCGCCAGCAGCTTGGGGACAGCCAATAATGAAAAACTGTTTTTT.

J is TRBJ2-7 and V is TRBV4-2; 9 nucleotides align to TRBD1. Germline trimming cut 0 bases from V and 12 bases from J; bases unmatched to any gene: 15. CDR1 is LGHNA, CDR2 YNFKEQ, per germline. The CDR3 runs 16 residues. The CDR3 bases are TGTGCCAGCAGCCAAGATAGGGGACAGGGTTCACTACGACTGTACTTC. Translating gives CASSQDRGQGSLRLYF.

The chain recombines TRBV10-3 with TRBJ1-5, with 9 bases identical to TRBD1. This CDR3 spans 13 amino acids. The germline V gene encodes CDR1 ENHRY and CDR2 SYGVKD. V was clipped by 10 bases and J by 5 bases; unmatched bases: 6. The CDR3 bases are TGTGCCAGCACACAGGGGGCTGATCAGCCCCAGCATTTT. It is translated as CASTQGADQPQHF.

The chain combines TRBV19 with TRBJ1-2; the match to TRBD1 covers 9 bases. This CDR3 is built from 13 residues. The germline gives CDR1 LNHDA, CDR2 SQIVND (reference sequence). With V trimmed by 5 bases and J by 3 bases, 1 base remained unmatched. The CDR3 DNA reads TGTGCCAGTAGTGGGGACAGGGACTATGGCTACACCTTC. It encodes CASSGDRDYGYTF.

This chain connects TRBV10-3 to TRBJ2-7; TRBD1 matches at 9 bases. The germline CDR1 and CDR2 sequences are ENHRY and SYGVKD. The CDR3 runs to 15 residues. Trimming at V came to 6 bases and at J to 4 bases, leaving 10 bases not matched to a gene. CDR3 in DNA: TGTGCCATCAGAGGAGAACTACAGGGGGCTTACGAGCAGTACTTC. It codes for CAIRGELQGAYEQYF.

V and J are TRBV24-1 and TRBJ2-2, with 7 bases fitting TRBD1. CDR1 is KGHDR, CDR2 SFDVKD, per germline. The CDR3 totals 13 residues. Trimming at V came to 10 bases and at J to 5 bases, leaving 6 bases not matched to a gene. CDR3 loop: CATTDRPTGELFF. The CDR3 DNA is TGTGCCACGACGGACAGGCCTACCGGGGAGCTGTTTTTT.

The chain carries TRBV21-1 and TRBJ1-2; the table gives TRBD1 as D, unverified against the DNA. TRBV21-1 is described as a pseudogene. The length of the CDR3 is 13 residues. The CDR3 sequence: CASSKQGNYGYTF. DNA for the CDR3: TGTGCCAGCAGTAAACAGGGGAACTATGGCTACACCTTC.

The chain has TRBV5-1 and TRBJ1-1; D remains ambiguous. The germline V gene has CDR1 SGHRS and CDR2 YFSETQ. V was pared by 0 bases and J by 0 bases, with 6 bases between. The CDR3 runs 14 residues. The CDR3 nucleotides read TGCGCCAGCAGCTTGGTGAGCATGAACACTGAAGCTTTCTTT. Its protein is CASSLVSMNTEAFF.